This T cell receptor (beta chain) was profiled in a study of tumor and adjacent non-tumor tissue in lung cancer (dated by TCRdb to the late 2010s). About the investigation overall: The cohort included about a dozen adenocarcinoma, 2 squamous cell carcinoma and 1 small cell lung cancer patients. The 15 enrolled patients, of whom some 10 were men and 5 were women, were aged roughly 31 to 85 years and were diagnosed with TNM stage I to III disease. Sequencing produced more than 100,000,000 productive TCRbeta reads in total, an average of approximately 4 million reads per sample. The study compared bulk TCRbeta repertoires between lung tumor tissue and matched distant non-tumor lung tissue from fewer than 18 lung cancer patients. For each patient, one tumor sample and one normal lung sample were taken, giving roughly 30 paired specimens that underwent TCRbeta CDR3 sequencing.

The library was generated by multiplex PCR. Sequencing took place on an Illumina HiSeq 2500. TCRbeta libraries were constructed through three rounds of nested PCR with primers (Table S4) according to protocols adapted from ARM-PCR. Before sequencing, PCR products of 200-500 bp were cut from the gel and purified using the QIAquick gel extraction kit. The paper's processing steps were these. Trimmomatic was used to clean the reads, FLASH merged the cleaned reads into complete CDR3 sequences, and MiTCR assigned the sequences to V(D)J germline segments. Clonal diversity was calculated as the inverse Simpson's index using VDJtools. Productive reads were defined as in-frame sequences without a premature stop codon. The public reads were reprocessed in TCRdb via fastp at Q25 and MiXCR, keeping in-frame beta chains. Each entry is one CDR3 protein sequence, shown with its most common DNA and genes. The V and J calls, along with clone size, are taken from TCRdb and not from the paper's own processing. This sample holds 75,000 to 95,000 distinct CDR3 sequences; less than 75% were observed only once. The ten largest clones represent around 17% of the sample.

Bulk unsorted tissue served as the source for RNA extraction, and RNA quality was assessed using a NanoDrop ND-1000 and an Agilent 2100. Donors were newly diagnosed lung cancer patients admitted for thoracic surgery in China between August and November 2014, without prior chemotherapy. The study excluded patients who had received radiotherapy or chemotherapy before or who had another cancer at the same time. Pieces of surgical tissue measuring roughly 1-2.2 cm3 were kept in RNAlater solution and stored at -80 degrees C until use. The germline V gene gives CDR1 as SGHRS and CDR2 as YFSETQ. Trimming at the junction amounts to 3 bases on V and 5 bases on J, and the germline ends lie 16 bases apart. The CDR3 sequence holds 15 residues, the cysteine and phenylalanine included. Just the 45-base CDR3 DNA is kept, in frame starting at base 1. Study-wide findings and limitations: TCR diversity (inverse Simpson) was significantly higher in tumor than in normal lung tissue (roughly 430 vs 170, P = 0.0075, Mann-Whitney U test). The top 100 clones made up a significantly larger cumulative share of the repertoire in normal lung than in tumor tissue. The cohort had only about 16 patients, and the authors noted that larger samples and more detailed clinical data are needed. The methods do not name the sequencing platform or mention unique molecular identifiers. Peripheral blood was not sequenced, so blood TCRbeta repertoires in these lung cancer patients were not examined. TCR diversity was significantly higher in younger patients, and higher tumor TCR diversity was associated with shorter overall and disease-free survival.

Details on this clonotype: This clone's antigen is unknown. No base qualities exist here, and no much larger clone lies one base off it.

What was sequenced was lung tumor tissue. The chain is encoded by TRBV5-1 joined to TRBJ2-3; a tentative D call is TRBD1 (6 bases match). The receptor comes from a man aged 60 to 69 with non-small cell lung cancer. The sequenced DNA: TGCGCCAGCAGCTCGGAGGACAGCTCACAAGATACGCAGTATTTT. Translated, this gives CASSSEDSSQDTQYF. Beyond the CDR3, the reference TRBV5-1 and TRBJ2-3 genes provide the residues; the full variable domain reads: KAGVTQTPRYLIKTRGQQVTLSCSPISGHRSVSWYQQTPGQGLQFLFEYFSETQRNKGNFPGRFSGRQFSNSRSEMNVSTLELGDSALYLCASSSEDSSQDTQYFGPGTRLTVL.